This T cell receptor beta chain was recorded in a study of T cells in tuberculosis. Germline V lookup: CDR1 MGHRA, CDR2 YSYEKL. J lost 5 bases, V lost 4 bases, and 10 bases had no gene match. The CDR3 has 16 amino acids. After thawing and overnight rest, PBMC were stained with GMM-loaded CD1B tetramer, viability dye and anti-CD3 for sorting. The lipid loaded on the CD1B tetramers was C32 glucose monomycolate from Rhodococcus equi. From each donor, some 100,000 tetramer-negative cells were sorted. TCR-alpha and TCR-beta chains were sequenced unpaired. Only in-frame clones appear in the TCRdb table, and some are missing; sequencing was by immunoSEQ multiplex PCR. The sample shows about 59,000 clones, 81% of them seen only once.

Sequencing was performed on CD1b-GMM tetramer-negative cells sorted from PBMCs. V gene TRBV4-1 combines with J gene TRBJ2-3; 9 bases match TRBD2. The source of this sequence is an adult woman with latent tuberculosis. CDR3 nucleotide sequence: TGCGCCAGCAGCCGGGGGGCGGCGGGGGGGCAAGATACGCAGTATTTT. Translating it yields CASSRGAAGGQDTQYF.